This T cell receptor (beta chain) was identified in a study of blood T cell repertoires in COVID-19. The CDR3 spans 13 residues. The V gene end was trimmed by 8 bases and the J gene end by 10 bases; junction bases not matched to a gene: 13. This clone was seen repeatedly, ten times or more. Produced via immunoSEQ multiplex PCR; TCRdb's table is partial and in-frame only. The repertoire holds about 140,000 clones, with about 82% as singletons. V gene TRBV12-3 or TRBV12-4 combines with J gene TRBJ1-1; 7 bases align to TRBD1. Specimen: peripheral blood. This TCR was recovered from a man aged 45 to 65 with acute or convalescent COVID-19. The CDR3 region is CASPQLTGPVAFF. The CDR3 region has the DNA TGTGCCAGCCCCCAACTGACAGGGCCGGTAGCTTTCTTT.